The TCR beta chain under discussion was sequenced for a study of blood T cell repertoires in COVID-19. Authors' processing steps: Reference gene primer amplification gave nucleated cell count estimates. The repertoire was sequenced with immunoSEQ multiplex PCR; TCRdb's copy has only in-frame clones and lacks some. D and trimming come from the DNA, and the V and J calls and clone size come from that table. The data show about 150,000 clones, with just under 85% seen just once and 25% to 30% held by the top ten. Trimming removed 0 bases at V and 8 bases at J, with 15 bases between. There are 15 residues in the CDR3. From germline, CDR1 is SGDLS and CDR2 YYNGEE.

The genes are TRBV9 and TRBJ1-5; possibly TRBD1 for D (5 bases). Sequences were obtained from peripheral blood. This clonotype was sampled from a woman aged 60 to 75 with acute or convalescent COVID-19. For the CDR3, the DNA is TGTGCCAGCAGCGTAGGAGGTAGGGGATGGGAGCCCCAGCATTTT. It is translated as CASSVGGRGWEPQHF.